The clone carrying this T cell receptor beta chain appeared a few times. Its antigen is unidentified. This CDR3 spans 16 amino acids. Germline CDR1 reads SGHRS; CDR2 reads YFSETQ. Trimming pared 0 bases from V and 4 bases from J, leaving 13 bases between. This record belongs to a study of Graves' ophthalmopathy and Graves' hyperthyroidism. General study findings and limits: Blood was where most expanded thyroid clonotypes above 0.001 frequency also turned up.

Amplification of the TCR beta CDR3 regions used RNA transcripts (as template). HTBI primers served in a first-round RT-PCR, which a second-round multiplex PCR followed. TCRdb reanalysed the multiplex PCR reads using MiXCR and keeps one entry per CDR3 protein. This table holds approximately 460,000 distinct CDR3 sequences, approximately 15% found once. Among the exclusions were patients with other autoimmune diseases, uncontrolled infections, pregnancy or lactation. Thyroid ultrasound, orbital computed tomography, TRAb, serum thyroxine and clinical symptoms formed the basis of diagnosis. This TCR was sampled from a woman aged 25 to 45 with Graves' ophthalmopathy. This chain links TRBV5-1 with TRBJ2-2; D is ambiguous. The sequenced sample consisted of blood. The CDR3 region is CASSLASRRSTGELFF. The CDR3 DNA reads as TGCGCCAGCAGCTTGGCGTCCAGGCGGAGCACCGGGGAGCTGTTTTTT.